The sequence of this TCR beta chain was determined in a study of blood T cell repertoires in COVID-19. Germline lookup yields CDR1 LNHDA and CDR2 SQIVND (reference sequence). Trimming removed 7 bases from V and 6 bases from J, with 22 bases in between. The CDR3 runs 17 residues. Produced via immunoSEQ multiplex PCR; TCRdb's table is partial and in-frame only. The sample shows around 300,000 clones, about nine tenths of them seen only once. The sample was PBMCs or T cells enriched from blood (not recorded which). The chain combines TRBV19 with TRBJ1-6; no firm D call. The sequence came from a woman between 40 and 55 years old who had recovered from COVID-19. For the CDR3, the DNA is TGTGCCAGTACCGTATCAACGGGCCGGGGTAGTAATTCACCCCTCCACTTT. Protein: CASTVSTGRGSNSPLHF.